This T cell receptor beta chain was observed in a study of T cell repertoires and HLA-DP antigens. The CDR3 consists of 15 residues. Germline V gene sequence: CDR1 MNHEY, CDR2 SVGAGI. The V and J ends lost 4 bases and 3 bases respectively, with 15 bases between them. On this clone: What it recognizes is unknown.

Profiled with immunoSEQ multiplex PCR; TCRdb holds only in-frame clones, not every one. In the table there are about 89,000 clones, 86% of which are singletons. The sequenced material came from CD4+ T cells from PBMCs. This receptor was obtained from a man in his forties or fifties in good health and CMV-seronegative. The rearrangement uses TRBV6-5 and TRBJ1-1; D is unresolved. CDR3 DNA sequence: TGTGCCAGCAGTTTGCGGACCCCAAGGGACACTGAAGCTTTCTTT. It codes for CASSLRTPRDTEAFF.